The entry below describes one TCR beta chain. This clonotype was counted many times. Its binding antigen is unknown. No base-level quality is on record; no much larger clone is a single base apart. The V end loses 1 base and the J end loses 7 bases, and a stretch of 17 bases separates them. The CDR3, cysteine through phenylalanine, is 16 amino acids long. The retained sequence is limited to the CDR3, 48 bases, with the frame set at the first base. The CDR1 and CDR2 encoded by the germline V gene are SGDLS and YYNGEE. This record belongs to a study of breast tumors, draining lymph nodes, adjacent tissues (dated by TCRdb to about 2016). Background for the entire study: In breast cancer patients, the study compared the TCR beta repertoires of tumor, adjacent nontumor tissue and axillary lymph nodes. In human breast cancer, the study set out to assess how tumor, surrounding tissue and draining lymph node repertoires relate to one another and whether T cells might be exchanged between them.

General study outcomes and caveats: Rather than being directly demonstrated, the conclusion that tumor T cells originate in lymph nodes was presented as consistent with a hypothesis. The data were judged consistent with most tumor T cells deriving from the lymph node and then expanding within tumor tissue. In luminal-like breast cancer, tumor and nontumor tissue repertoires resembled each other significantly more than in basal-like breast cancer. Tumors showed preferential V and J gene usage, and their T-cell repertoire diversity fell below that of lymph nodes yet above that of nontumor tissue.

Lymph node samples came from the axillary draining lymph nodes of breast cancer patients. The data were produced on an Illumina HiSeq 2000. TCR beta chain libraries were generated by multiplex PCR amplification. High-throughput sequencing was used to analyze the amplified TCR beta chain products. TCRdb took the public reads, trimmed them with fastp at Q25, ran MiXCR for clone calling and kept in-frame beta chains. Merged by CDR3 protein, the rows form single entries marked with the most common genes and DNA. Recorded for this sample are 200,000 to 250,000 distinct CDR3 sequences; less than 40% of them occurred a single time. The ten largest clonotypes hold over 3.5% of the sample.

Material for sequencing was axillary lymph node tissue. This sequence originates from a female donor with breast cancer. Some clones in this sample may be carry-over from other donors' samples. This chain joins TRBV9 to TRBJ2-2, with the D assignment possibly TRBD1 or TRBD2, given 6 matching bases for each. The CDR3 corresponds to CASSVRGAGGSGELFF. The bases are TGTGCCAGCAGCGTAAGGGGGGCCGGTGGTAGCGGGGAGCTGTTTTTT.